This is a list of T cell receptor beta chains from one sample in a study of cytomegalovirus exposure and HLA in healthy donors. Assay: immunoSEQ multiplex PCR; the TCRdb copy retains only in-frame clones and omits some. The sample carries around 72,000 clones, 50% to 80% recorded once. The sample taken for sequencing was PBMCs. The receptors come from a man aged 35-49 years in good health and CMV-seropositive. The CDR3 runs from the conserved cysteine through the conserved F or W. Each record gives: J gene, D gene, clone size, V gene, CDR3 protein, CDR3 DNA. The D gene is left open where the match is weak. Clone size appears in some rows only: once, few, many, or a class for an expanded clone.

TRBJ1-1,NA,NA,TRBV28,CASSLSRAEAFF,TGTGCCAGCAGTTTAAGCAGGGCTGAAGCTTTCTTT
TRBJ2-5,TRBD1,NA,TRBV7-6,CASSLGTGQGGETQYF,TGTGCCAGCAGCTTGGGAACGGGACAGGGAGGAGAGACCCAGTACTTC
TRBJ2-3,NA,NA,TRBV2,CASSDQRGKDTQYF,TGTGCCAGCAGTGATCAGCGAGGAAAAGATACGCAGTATTTT
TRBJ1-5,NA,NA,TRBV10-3,CASRGDNRDQPQHF,TGTGCCAGCCGGGGGGACAATAGGGATCAGCCCCAGCATTTT
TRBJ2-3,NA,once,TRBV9,CASSDRADTQYF,TGTGCCAGCAGCGACAGAGCAGATACGCAGTATTTT
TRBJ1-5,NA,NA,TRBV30,CAWGEGNQPQHF,TGTGCCTGGGGGGAGGGCAATCAGCCCCAGCATTTT
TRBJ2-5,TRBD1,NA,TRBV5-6,CASSLAPRQGSAQETQYF,TGTGCCAGCAGCTTGGCCCCTCGACAGGGGTCGGCCCAAGAGACCCAGTACTTC
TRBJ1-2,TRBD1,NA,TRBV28,CASSSGQGGEGYTF,TGTGCCAGCAGTTCCGGACAGGGGGGAGAAGGCTACACCTTC
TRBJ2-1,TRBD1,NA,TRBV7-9,CASSPLSGGTGGNNEQFF,TGTGCCAGCAGTCCCCTCTCTGGGGGGACAGGAGGGAACAATGAGCAGTTCTTC
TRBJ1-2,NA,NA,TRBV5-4,CASSLDFLPAPGGYTF,TGTGCCAGCAGCTTGGATTTCCTTCCGGCCCCAGGGGGCTACACCTTC
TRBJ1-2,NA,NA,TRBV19,CASSSYEFLYGYTF,TGTGCCAGTAGTTCTTATGAGTTCCTCTATGGCTACACCTTC
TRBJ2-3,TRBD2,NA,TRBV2,CASSALLPGGVTDTQYF,TGTGCCAGCAGTGCCCTCTTGCCCGGGGGGGTGACAGATACGCAGTATTTT
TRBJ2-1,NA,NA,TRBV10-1,CASSEDGVTAYNEQFF,TGCGCCAGCAGTGAGGACGGGGTGACCGCCTACAATGAGCAGTTCTTC
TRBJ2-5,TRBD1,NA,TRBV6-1,CASSWTGGETQYF,TGTGCCAGCAGTTGGACAGGGGGAGAGACCCAGTACTTC
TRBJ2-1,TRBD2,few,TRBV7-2,CASSTERGSEQFF,TGTGCCAGCAGCACGGAGCGGGGGTCTGAGCAGTTCTTC
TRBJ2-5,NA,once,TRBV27,CASDPWRGHQETQYF,TGTGCCAGCGACCCTTGGCGGGGGCACCAAGAGACCCAGTACTTC
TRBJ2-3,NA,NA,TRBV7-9,CASSTQSYTDTQYF,TGTGCCAGCAGCACACAGAGCTACACAGATACGCAGTATTTT
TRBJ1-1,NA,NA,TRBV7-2,CASSSDMNTEAFF,TGTGCCAGCAGCTCAGATATGAACACTGAAGCTTTCTTT
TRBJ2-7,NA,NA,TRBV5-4,CASRTDRDTEYF,TGTGCCAGCAGGACTGACCGGGACACCGAGTACTTC
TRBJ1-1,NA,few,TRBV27,CASSGAGAEYTEAFF,TGTGCCAGCAGTGGCGCAGGGGCGGAGTACACTGAAGCTTTCTTT
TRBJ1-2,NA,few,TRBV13,CASSGSNLQGRFYGYTF,TGTGCCAGCAGCGGCTCCAACCTTCAGGGGCGGTTCTATGGCTACACCTTC
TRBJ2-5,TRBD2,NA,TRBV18,CASSPGLAGMETQYF,TGTGCCAGCTCACCTGGACTAGCAGGGATGGAGACCCAGTACTTC
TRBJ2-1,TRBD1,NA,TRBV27,CASSFWGRGRNEQFF,TGTGCCAGCAGTTTTTGGGGCAGGGGGCGTAATGAGCAGTTCTTC
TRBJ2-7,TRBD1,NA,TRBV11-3,CASSQRDRTAYEQYF,TGTGCCAGCAGCCAGAGGGACAGGACGGCATACGAGCAGTACTTC
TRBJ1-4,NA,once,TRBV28,CASSLGGGYEKLFF,TGTGCCAGCAGTTTAGGGGGCGGATATGAAAAACTGTTTTTT
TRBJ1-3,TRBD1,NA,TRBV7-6,CASSFRDRESSGNTIYF,TGTGCCAGCAGCTTCCGGGACAGGGAATCATCTGGAAACACCATATATTTT
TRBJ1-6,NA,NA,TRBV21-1,CASSFAGGSYNSPLHF,NA
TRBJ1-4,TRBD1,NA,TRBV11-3,CASSLDPRTGLLFF,TGTGCCAGCAGCTTAGATCCACGGACAGGGTTGCTGTTTTTT
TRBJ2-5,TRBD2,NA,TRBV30,CAWSRGVTQETQYF,TGTGCCTGGAGTCGGGGGGTGACCCAAGAGACCCAGTACTTC
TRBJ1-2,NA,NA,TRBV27,CASSPQGMENYGYTF,TGTGCCAGCAGTCCCCAGGGGATGGAAAACTATGGCTACACCTTC
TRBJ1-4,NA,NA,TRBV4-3,CASSHLSPRGTNEKLFF,TGCGCCAGCAGCCACTTGTCCCCCAGGGGAACTAATGAAAAACTGTTTTTT
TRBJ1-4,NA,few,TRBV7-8,CASRNREGNEKLFF,TGTGCCAGCAGGAACAGGGAAGGAAATGAAAAACTGTTTTTT
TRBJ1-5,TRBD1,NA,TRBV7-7,CASSPDRDQPQHF,TGTGCTAGCAGCCCCGACAGGGATCAGCCCCAGCATTTT
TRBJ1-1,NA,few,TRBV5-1,CASSASGEAFF,TGCGCCAGCAGCGCCTCAGGGGAAGCTTTCTTT
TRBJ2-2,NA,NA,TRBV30,CASPSGPSGNTGELFF,TGTGCATCCCCCTCCGGCCCATCAGGGAACACCGGGGAGCTGTTTTTT
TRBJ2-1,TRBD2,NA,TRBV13,CASRGGTGPWDEQFF,TGTGCCAGCAGGGGAGGGACTGGTCCTTGGGATGAGCAGTTCTTC
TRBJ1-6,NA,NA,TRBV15,CATSRDVQGESPLHF,TGTGCCACCAGCAGAGATGTACAGGGTGAATCACCCCTCCACTTT
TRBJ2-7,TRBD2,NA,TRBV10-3,CAISVGAGALGEQYF,TGTGCCATCAGTGTAGGAGCGGGGGCTCTTGGGGAGCAGTACTTC
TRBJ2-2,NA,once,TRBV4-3,CASSQGNQGLGMTGELFF,TGCGCCAGCAGCCAAGGCAACCAGGGTTTAGGGATGACCGGGGAGCTGTTTTTT
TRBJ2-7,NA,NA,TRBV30,CAWSHDRYYEQYF,TGTGCCTGGAGTCATGACAGATACTACGAGCAGTACTTC
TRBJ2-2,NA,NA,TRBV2,CASIPPSVGRNTGELFF,TGTGCCAGCATCCCACCGTCGGTGGGGCGGAACACCGGGGAGCTGTTTTTT
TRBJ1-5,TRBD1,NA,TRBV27,CASGAGGSNQPQHF,TGTGCCAGCGGGGCAGGGGGGAGCAATCAGCCCCAGCATTTT
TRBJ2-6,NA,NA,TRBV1,CTSSQEGTGSGPGANALTF,TGCACCAGCAGCCAAGAAGGGACAGGGTCTGGACCTGGGGCCAACGCCCTGACTTTC
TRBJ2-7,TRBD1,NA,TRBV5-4,CASSWVVTGDQYF,TGTGCCAGCAGCTGGGTTGTCACAGGGGACCAGTACTTC
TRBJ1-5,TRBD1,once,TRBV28,CASARGQGRSQPQHF,TGTGCCAGTGCCCGGGGACAGGGTCGAAGTCAGCCCCAGCATTTT